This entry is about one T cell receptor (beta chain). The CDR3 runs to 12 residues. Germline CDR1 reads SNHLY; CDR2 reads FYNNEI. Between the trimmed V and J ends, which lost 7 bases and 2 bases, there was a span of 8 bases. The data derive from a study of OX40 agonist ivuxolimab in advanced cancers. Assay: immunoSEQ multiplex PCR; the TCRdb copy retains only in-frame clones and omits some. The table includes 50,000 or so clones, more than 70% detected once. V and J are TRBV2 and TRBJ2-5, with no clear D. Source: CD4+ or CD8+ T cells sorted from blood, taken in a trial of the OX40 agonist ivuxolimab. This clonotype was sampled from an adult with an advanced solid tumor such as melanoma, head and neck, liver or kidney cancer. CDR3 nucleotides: TGTGCCAGCACCGGCGATCAAGAGACCCAGTACTTC. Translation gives CASTGDQETQYF.